A single sample is the source of the 20 T cell receptor beta chains below, sequenced in a study of lymphopenia after photon versus proton radiotherapy (dated by TCRdb to the late 2010s). The protocol used for the library was the immunoSEQ multiplex PCR assay. Sourced from immuneACCESS, this table was stored by TCRdb with only in-frame sequences that have V and J called. A share of the clones is absent; for the studies checked, an unresolved V gene accounts for under half, and the remainder has no known explanation. The sample profile shows 25,000 to 30,000 clones; approximately 87% of them were found once. The ten largest clones capture more than 45% of the sample. This sample comprised peripheral blood, obtained from a patient treated with proton-based radiotherapy. The receptors shown here come from an older woman with cholangiocarcinoma. Some clones in this sample may be carry-over from other donors' samples.

The V call is TRBV9, the J call TRBJ1-1; TRBD1 is a possible D gene (5 bases). The CDR3 runs 15 residues. CDR1 is SGDLS, CDR2 YYNGEE, per germline. V lost 4 bases, J lost 6 bases, and 19 bases lay in between. In DNA form, the CDR3 reads TGTGCCAGCAGCCCCCGGGGAGGGGTTCCCTCTGAAGCTTTCTTT. Its protein product is CASSPRGGVPSEAFF. Based on the CDR3 plus reference TRBV9 and TRBJ1-1, the full variable domain is DSGVTQTPKHLITATGQRVTLRCSPRSGDLSVYWYQQSLDQGLQFLIQYYNGEERAKGNILERFSAQQFPDLHSELNLSSLELGDSALYFCASSPRGGVPSEAFFGQGTRLTVV.

Written as DNA, the CDR3 is TGTGCCAGCAGCTCCGCTCCGCGCGAGCAGTACTTC. Amino acids: CASSSAPREQYF. The rearrangement joins TRBV7-9 to TRBJ2-7; no clear D. The CDR3 has 12 residues. V was clipped by 4 bases and J by 6 bases, with 10 bases between them. Germline V CDR1 and CDR2: SEHNR, FQNEAQ (reference sequence).

The V gene is TRBV18, the J gene TRBJ2-5; 7 bases are shared with TRBD2. Matching the DNA end better, TRBJ2-7 makes the J call doubtful. The CDR3 is made up of 13 amino acids. Germline values: CDR1 KGHSH, CDR2 LQKENI. The CDR3 sequence: CASSPGLSYEQYF. Here the CDR3 DNA reads TGTGCCAGCTCACCGGGACTATCCTACGAGCAGTACTTC.

The chain couples TRBV14 to TRBJ2-3; D unresolved. Germline-derived CDR1 and CDR2 are SGHDN and FVKESK. V dropped 0 bases and J dropped 6 bases, with 19 bases sitting between them. The CDR3 contains 17 residues. The CDR3 region is CASSQDIVRSLTDTQYF. CDR3 bases: TGTGCCAGCAGCCAAGATATAGTACGAAGTCTGACGGATACGCAGTATTTT.

The rearrangement links TRBV7-9 to TRBJ2-5; no firm D call. The CDR3 sequence is 11 residues long. Germline V CDR1 and CDR2: SEHNR, FQNEAQ (reference sequence). Trimming stripped 11 bases from V and 5 bases from J, with 12 bases between. The CDR3 sequence is CAAGGWETQYF. DNA of the CDR3: TGTGCCGCCGGTGGTTGGGAGACCCAGTACTTC.

V usage is TRBV5-4 and J usage is TRBJ2-1, with 9 nucleotides matching TRBD1. V was pared by 4 bases and J by 8 bases, with 10 bases of the junction left unmatched. Germline V gene sequence: CDR1 SGHNT, CDR2 YYREEE (reference sequence). The CDR3 has 15 residues. The chain's CDR3 is CASSTGTGLVHEQFF. Here the CDR3 DNA reads TGTGCCAGCAGCACCGGGACAGGGTTGGTTCATGAGCAGTTCTTC.

This chain uses TRBV7-9 with TRBJ2-7; D might be TRBD1 (5 bases). This CDR3 contains 14 residues. Germline CDR1 SEHNR, CDR2 FQNEAQ (reference sequence). V lost 3 bases, J lost 2 bases, and 11 bases lay in between. DNA for the CDR3: TGTGCCAGCAGCTTTACTGACAGCACCTACGAGCAGTACTTC. Translated: CASSFTDSTYEQYF.

The chain employs TRBV28 and TRBJ2-3; 13 positions agree with TRBD2. CDR1 is MDHEN, CDR2 SYDVKM, per germline. V gave up 4 bases and J gave up 6 bases; unmatched junction bases: 7. This CDR3 has 16 residues. CDR3 DNA: TGTGCCAGCAGTTCGGCGACTAGCGGGGGGTGGGATACGCAGTATTTT. Its protein is CASSSATSGGWDTQYF.

The chain links TRBV30 to TRBJ2-7, with a tentative D call TRBD1 (6 bases). V was cut by 5 bases and J by 4 bases, with 15 bases left in between. The CDR3 spans 13 residues. Germline V gene data show CDR1 as GTSNPN and CDR2 as SVGIG (reference sequence). CDR3 sequence reads: CAWGAGAGYEQYF. The CDR3 DNA is TGTGCCTGGGGGGCAGGGGCCGGTTACGAGCAGTACTTC.

As to this clone: The same CDR3 can be traced to other DNA sequences in this sample. The genes are TRBV7-2 and TRBJ2-5; TRBD2 might be the D (6 bases). CDR3 length equals 14 residues. Germline CDR1 is SGHTA and CDR2 is FQGNSA. V lost 3 bases and J lost 5, with 13 bases in between. The CDR3 DNA sequence: TGTGCCAGCAGCTTGGCGGGACGGGGTGAGACCCAGTACTTC. Translating gives CASSLAGRGETQYF.

The chain employs TRBV7-2 and TRBJ2-7, with TRBD1 identical over 7 bases. The germline CDR1 and CDR2 sequences are SGHTA and FQGNSA. The CDR3 consists of 14 residues. Trimming cost V 3 bases and J 2 bases; bases outside gene matches: 4. CDR3 loop: CASSFRDRTYEQYF. The CDR3 DNA follows: TGTGCCAGCAGCTTCCGGGACAGAACCTACGAGCAGTACTTC.

The V call is TRBV7-2, the J call TRBJ1-1, with D unresolved. V lost 3 bases and J lost 3, with 2 bases in between. CDR1 is SGHTA and CDR2 is FQGNSA in the germline V gene. This CDR3 comprises 11 residues. As DNA, the CDR3 is TGTGCCAGCAGCTTGGACACTGAAGCTTTCTTT. This gives the protein CASSLDTEAFF.

This chain uses TRBV7-8 with TRBJ2-1; 10 nucleotides match TRBD2. The CDR3 runs to 15 residues. Germline V CDR1 and CDR2: SGHVS, FQNEAQ. The J segment lost 7 bases and the V segment lost 1 base, leaving 4 bases of the junction unmatched. The chain's CDR3 is CASSLGLAGWNEQFF. For the CDR3, the DNA is TGTGCCAGCAGCTTAGGACTAGCGGGCTGGAATGAGCAGTTCTTC.

CDR3 nucleotides: TGTGCCAGCAGCCTGCCCTGGGGAGGGGGCGGCCAAGAGACCCAGTACTTC. The encoded protein is CASSLPWGGGGQETQYF. This chain links TRBV7-8 with TRBJ2-5, with D perhaps matching TRBD1 or TRBD2 (7 bases each). CDR3 length: 17 amino acids. The germline V gene encodes CDR1 SGHVS and CDR2 FQNEAQ. Between the trimmed V and J ends, which lost 5 bases and 1 base, there was a span of 20 bases.

This clone was detected only a few times. V usage is TRBV28 and J usage is TRBJ1-1; TRBD1 agrees at 8 bases. This CDR3 comprises 15 residues. CDR1 MDHEN and CDR2 SYDVKM come from the germline V gene. J lost 1 base, V lost 6 bases, and 7 bases had no gene match. CDR3 in amino acids: CASSSGQGPNTEAFF. The CDR3 region has the DNA TGTGCCAGCAGCTCCGGACAGGGACCGAACACTGAAGCTTTCTTT. Supplemented by reference TRBV28 and TRBJ1-1, the full variable domain reads DVKVTQSSRYLVKRTGEKVFLECVQDMDHENMFWYRQDPGLGLRLIYFSYDVKMKEKGDIPEGYSVSREKKERFSLILESASTNQTSMYLCASSSGQGPNTEAFFGQGTRLTVV.

The gene calls are TRBV10-1 and TRBJ2-2, with D uncertain. This CDR3 has 14 amino acids. Germline assignment: CDR1 WNHNN and CDR2 SYGVQD (reference sequence). V was pared by 2 bases and J by 5 bases, with 9 bases between. CDR3 residues: CASSEGPWTGELFF. CDR3 in DNA: TGCGCCAGCAGTGAGGGGCCGTGGACCGGGGAGCTGTTTTTT.

The chain uses TRBV6-5 and TRBJ2-3; 7 bases match TRBD2. CDR3 length: 15 amino acids. The germline gives CDR1 MNHEY, CDR2 SVGAGI. The J segment lost 1 base and the V segment lost 2 bases, leaving 3 bases of the junction unmatched. The DNA for the CDR3 is TGTGCCAGCAGTTACGTTGCGGGAGGCACAGATACGCAGTATTTT. This sequence encodes CASSYVAGGTDTQYF.

This rearrangement joins TRBV7-3 to TRBJ2-3, with 8 bases lining up with TRBD2. From germline, CDR1 is SGHTA and CDR2 FQGTGA. The CDR3 length is 18 residues. V dropped 0 bases and J dropped 2; count of bases not matched to a gene: 10. CDR3 DNA: TGTGCCAGCAGCTTAACCGGGTCACTAGCGGTTCCCACAGATACGCAGTATTTT. Amino acids: CASSLTGSLAVPTDTQYF.

This clone was picked up one time. The J gene is TRBJ2-7, the V gene TRBV13; D gene uncertain. Trimming cost V 3 bases and J 0 bases, with 6 bases left between them. The CDR3 is 13 residues long. Germline loops: CDR1 PRHDT, CDR2 FYEKMQ (reference sequence). Here the CDR3 reads CASSLRSSYEQYF. CDR3 coding DNA: TGTGCCAGCAGCTTGCGAAGCTCCTACGAGCAGTACTTC. The complete variable domain, with remaining parts taken from reference TRBV13 and TRBJ2-7, reads AAGVIQSPRHLIKEKRETATLKCYPIPRHDTVYWYQQGPGQDPQFLISFYEKMQSDKGSIPDRFSAQQFSDYHSELNMSSLELGDSALYFCASSLRSSYEQYFGPGTRLTVT.

V gene TRBV9 combines with J gene TRBJ2-1; D might be TRBD2 (6 bases). Germline CDR1 reads SGDLS; CDR2 reads YYNGEE. Trimming shortened V by 1 base and J by 5 bases, and 7 bases separated the two germline ends. The CDR3 consists of 13 residues. CDR3 protein: CASSVRRDNEQFF. The CDR3 coding sequence is TGTGCCAGCAGCGTACGGAGGGACAATGAGCAGTTCTTC.